This entry features one TCR beta chain sequence. Its target is unknown. CDR1 LNHDA and CDR2 SQIVND come from the germline V gene (reference sequence). The CDR3 spans 15 residues. V lost 7 bases, J lost 0 bases, and 2 bases stayed unmatched. The data were taken from a study of post-analysis software for immune sequencing data. Study-wide context: In terms of disease course, relapsing-remitting, secondary progressive and progressive-relapsing multiple sclerosis were included. Overall study findings and caveats: Multiple sclerosis patients had significantly lower normalized Chao1 diversity than controls. The study found TRBV5-6, TRBV5-1 and TRBV20-1 among 4 or 5 TRBV segments more frequent in patients than controls.

TCR beta libraries were prepared from cDNA with unique molecular identifiers. Out of roughly 0.85 to 10 million T cells, 480,000 or so cDNA molecules were generated. TCRdb called the PCR reads again in MiXCR, with one record for every CDR3 protein. The sample lists about 460,000 distinct CDR3 sequences, around 40% occurring once. Sequencing was done on a sample of blood. This TCR was recovered from a girl aged 10-17 years with multiple sclerosis. J is TRBJ2-6 and V is TRBV19; TRBD2 aligns across 8 bases. The DNA for the CDR3 is TGTGCCAGTAACGGGGGGGGCTCTGGGGCCAACGTCCTGACTTTC. Translation gives CASNGGGSGANVLTF.